The T cell receptor beta chain described here comes from a study of blood T cell repertoires in COVID-19. Study-level information: Samples representing acute and convalescent COVID-19 were sourced from the United States, Italy and Spain.

Measured with immunoSEQ multiplex PCR; TCRdb has only the in-frame clones, and not every one. This table holds roughly 100,000 clones, about 90% found once. Germline V gives CDR1 ENHRY, CDR2 SYGVKD. Trimming stripped 0 bases from V and 1 base from J, with 14 bases between. The CDR3 is made up of 17 amino acids. The sequencing input was peripheral blood. This chain connects TRBV10-3 to TRBJ2-3; possibly TRBD2 for D (6 bases). The clonotype originates from a man aged 45-65 years with acute or convalescent COVID-19. CDR3 sequence reads: CAISESLGRGGTDTQYF. CDR3 DNA: TGTGCCATCAGTGAGTCCCTCGGGCGGGGAGGCACAGATACGCAGTATTTT.